What follows are 3 T cell receptor beta chains derived from one specimen sequenced in a study of T cells in Graves' hyperthyroidism and ophthalmopathy. The CDR3 regions of TCR beta were amplified from RNA transcripts. The study used the HTBI primer set for a first-round RT-PCR of the TCR CDR3. TCRdb used MiXCR to reprocess the multiplex PCR reads, holding one entry per CDR3 protein. The sample consists of over 250,000 distinct CDR3 sequences, approximately 14% of them appearing once. Sequencing input: blood. The receptors derive from a middle-aged woman with Graves' ophthalmopathy.

About this clonotype itself: Since a much larger clone is just one base distant, this may be a read error. V and J are TRBV19 and TRBJ1-5, with TRBD1 matching 9 bases. The CDR3 totals 12 residues. Germline trimming cut 6 bases from V and 9 bases from J; bases unmatched to any gene: 3. The germline gives CDR1 LNHDA, CDR2 SQIVND (reference sequence). For the CDR3, the DNA is TGTGCCAGTAGCACAGGGGGCCTGCCCCAGCATTTT. Its translation is CASSTGGLPQHF.

This clonotype has a count of ten or more. The chain employs TRBV12-3 or TRBV12-4 and TRBJ1-6; no definite D call. The CDR3 totals 13 residues. Trimming cost V 3 bases and J 8 bases, with 8 bases left between them. The CDR3 DNA reads TGTGCCAGCAGTTTGGGTGGGGATTCACCCCTCCACTTT. Its protein is CASSLGGDSPLHF.

This clonotype was recorded a few times. This chain uses TRBV28 with TRBJ2-3, with D tentatively TRBD2 (6 bases). Trimming left V 3 bases short and J 4 bases short, with 11 bases between. Germline loops: CDR1 MDHEN, CDR2 SYDVKM. The CDR3 has 14 amino acids. The DNA of the CDR3 is TGTGCCAGCAGTTTCGCGGGACGATCAGATACGCAGTATTTT. Its protein is CASSFAGRSDTQYF.